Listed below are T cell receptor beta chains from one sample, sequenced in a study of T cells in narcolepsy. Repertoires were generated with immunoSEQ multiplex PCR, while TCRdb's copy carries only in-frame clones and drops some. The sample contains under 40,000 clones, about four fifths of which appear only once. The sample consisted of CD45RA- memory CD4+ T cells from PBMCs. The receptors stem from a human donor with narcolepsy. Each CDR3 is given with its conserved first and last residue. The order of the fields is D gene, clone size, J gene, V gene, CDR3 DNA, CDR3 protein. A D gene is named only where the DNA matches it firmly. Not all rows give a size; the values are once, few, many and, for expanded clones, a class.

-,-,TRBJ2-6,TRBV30,TGTGCCTGGAGTCCTGGGGCCAACGTCCTGACTTTC,CAWSPGANVLTF
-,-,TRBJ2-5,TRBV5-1,TGCGCCAGCAGTTGGGGCGAGACCCAGTACTTC,CASSWGETQYF
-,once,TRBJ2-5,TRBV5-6,TGTGCCAGCAGCCCTAATCGCAGGGGTTTAGAAGAGACCCAGTACTTC,CASSPNRRGLEETQYF
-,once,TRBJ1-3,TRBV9,TGTGCCAGCACCCCCTTGGGGACGGCGACTGGAAACACCATATATTTT,CASTPLGTATGNTIYF
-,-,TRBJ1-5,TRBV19,TGTGCCAGTAGTATCCGGGATCAGCCCCAGCATTTT,CASSIRDQPQHF
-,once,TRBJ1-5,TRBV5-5,TGTGCCAGCAGCTTGGTGGGTACGGGTATGAAGAGTCAGCCCCAGCATTTT,CASSLVGTGMKSQPQHF
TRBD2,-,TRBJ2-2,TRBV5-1,TGCGCCAGCAGCCGGACTAGCGGTAGCCGCACCGGGGAGCTGTTTTTT,CASSRTSGSRTGELFF
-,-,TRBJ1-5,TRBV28,TGTGCCAGCTCCCTCGGGGCACAGAATCAGCCCCAGCATTTT,CASSLGAQNQPQHF
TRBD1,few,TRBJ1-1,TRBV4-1,TGCGCCAGCAGCTCCCGGGGCGGACAGGCCACTGAAGCTTTCTTT,CASSSRGGQATEAFF
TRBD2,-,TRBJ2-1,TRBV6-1,TGTGCCAGCAGAGGAACAGGACTAGCGGGCTATGAGCAGTTCTTC,CASRGTGLAGYEQFF
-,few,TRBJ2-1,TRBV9,TGTGCCAGCAGCGTAGATGGCTCCAGATACAATGAGCAGTTCTTC,CASSVDGSRYNEQFF
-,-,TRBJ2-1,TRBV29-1,TGCAGCGTTGACGTTTCAGGGGTCAGCTACAATGAGCAGTTCTTC,CSVDVSGVSYNEQFF
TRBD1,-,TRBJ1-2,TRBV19,TGTGCCAGTAGACCCCCGGACAGGGGGAATGGCTACACCTTC,CASRPPDRGNGYTF
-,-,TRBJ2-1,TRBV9,TGTGCCAGCAGGGGGTCCTACAATGAGCAGTTCTTC,CASRGSYNEQFF
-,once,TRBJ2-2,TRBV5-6,TGTGCCAGCAGCCGCCCTGGCCGGGAGCTGTTTTTT,CASSRPGRELFF
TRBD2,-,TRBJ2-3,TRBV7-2,TGTGCCAGCAGCGTCGGGAGAGGACTAGCGGGACATACGCAGTATTTT,CASSVGRGLAGHTQYF
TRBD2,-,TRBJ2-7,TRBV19,TGTGCCAGTAGTATGGGCGGACTAGCGGGGGAGCAGTACTTC,CASSMGGLAGEQYF
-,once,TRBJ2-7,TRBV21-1,TGTGCCAGCAGCAAGGCCCTATCACCGACTAGCGGGCGACACGAGCAGTACTTC,CASSKALSPTSGRHEQYF
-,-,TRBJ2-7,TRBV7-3,TGTGCCAGCAGCCCCAACACGGTGGGGTACGAGCAGTACTTC,CASSPNTVGYEQYF
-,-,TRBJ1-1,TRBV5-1,TGCGCCAGCAGCACTCAAGCGGACAGGAACACTGAAGCTTTCTTT,CASSTQADRNTEAFF
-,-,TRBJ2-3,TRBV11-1,TGTGCCAGCAGCTTAGAGGAGAGGAGCACAGATACGCAGTATTTT,CASSLEERSTDTQYF
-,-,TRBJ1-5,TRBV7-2,TGTGCCAGCAGCCTGGGGGGGGCGCGGAATCAGCCCCAGCATTTT,CASSLGGARNQPQHF
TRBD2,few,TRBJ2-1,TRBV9,TGTGCCAGCAGTCGAATAGCGGGAGGGGCCTACAATGAGCAGTTCTTC,CASSRIAGGAYNEQFF
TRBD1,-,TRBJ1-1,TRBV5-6,TGTGCCAGCAGCTTCCATCGGGACAGGAACACTGAAGCTTTCTTT,CASSFHRDRNTEAFF
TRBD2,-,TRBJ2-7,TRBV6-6,TGTGCCAGCAGCCTAGCGGGGGGAAACTACGAGCAGTACTTC,CASSLAGGNYEQYF
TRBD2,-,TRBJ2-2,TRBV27,TGTGCCAGCAGTCCCCAGCGAATGGGACTAGCGGGAGTGACCGGGGAGCTGTTTTTT,CASSPQRMGLAGVTGELFF
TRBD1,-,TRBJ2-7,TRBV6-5,TGTGCCAGCAGTCAAGGGACAGGACGGGAGCAGTACTTC,CASSQGTGREQYF
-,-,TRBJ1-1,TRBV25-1,TGTGCCAGCAGTGAAGGACTTGGACTTGAAGCTTTCTTT,CASSEGLGLEAFF
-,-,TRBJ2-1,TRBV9,TGTGCCAGCAGCGTATCCCACAATGGGCAGTTCTTC,CASSVSHNGQFF
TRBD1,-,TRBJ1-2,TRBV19,TGTGCCAGTATTTCATACCCAGGGGGCTTTGACGGCTACACCTTC,CASISYPGGFDGYTF
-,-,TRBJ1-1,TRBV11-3,TGTGCCAGCAGCGAGGGGGGCAGGAGGTTAGCTTTCTTT,CASSEGGRRLAFF
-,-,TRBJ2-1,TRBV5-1,TGCGCCAGCAGCTTTGGGACTCAAAATGAGCAGTTCTTC,CASSFGTQNEQFF
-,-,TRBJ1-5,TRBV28,TGTGCCAGCAGTTTAATTGGGGCACAGAGCAATCAGCCCCAGCATTTT,CASSLIGAQSNQPQHF
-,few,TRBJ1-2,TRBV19,TGTGCCAGTAGTATTGGCCAGGGACGAGGCTACACCTTC,CASSIGQGRGYTF
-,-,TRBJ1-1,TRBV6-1,TGTGCCAGCAGTGAGGACAGCCGTCCGATGAACACTGAAGCTTTCTTT,CASSEDSRPMNTEAFF
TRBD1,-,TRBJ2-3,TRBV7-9,TGTGCCAGCAGCTTACGCACCGGGACAGGGGGCGATACGCAGTATTTT,CASSLRTGTGGDTQYF
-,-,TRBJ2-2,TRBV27,TGTGCCAGCAGTCCCCTTAACACCGGGGAGCTGTTTTTT,CASSPLNTGELFF
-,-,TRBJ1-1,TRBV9,TGTGCCAGCAGCGTAGATGCCGGGGGCACTGAAGCTTTCTTT,CASSVDAGGTEAFF
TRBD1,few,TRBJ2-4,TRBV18,TGTGCCAGCTCACCACTTCAGGGGGTCAAAAACATTCAGTACTTC,CASSPLQGVKNIQYF
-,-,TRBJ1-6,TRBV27,TGTGCCAGCAGCTTAGGGGTGAATTCACCCCTCCACTTT,CASSLGVNSPLHF
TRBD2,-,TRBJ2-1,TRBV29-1,TGCAGCGTTGGAGGCGGAGTGAAGCGGGGTTACAATGAGCAGTTCTTC,CSVGGGVKRGYNEQFF
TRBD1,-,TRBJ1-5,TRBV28,TGTGCCAGCAGTTTTGGGACAGGGAGGATTCAGCCCCAGCATTTT,CASSFGTGRIQPQHF
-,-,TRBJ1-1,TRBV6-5,TGTGCCAGCAGACCTTTACAGGGTAACACTGAAGCTTTCTTT,CASRPLQGNTEAFF
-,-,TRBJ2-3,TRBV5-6,TGTGCCAGCAGCTTGCGGATCACAGATACGCAGTATTTT,CASSLRITDTQYF
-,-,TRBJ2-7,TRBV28,TGTGCCAGCAGTTACTCTAGCCGATTCTCCTACGAGCAGTACTTC,CASSYSSRFSYEQYF
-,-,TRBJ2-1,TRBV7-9,TGTGCCAGCAGCTTAACCCGCAGGGAGAACAATGAGCAGTTCTTC,CASSLTRRENNEQFF